The 21 T cell receptor beta chains given below trace back to one sample, sequenced in a study of blood T cell repertoires in COVID-19. The repertoire was sequenced with immunoSEQ multiplex PCR; TCRdb's copy has only in-frame clones and lacks some. The data contain some 260,000 clones, over 80% of them singletons. The sequenced material came from PBMCs or T cells enriched from blood (not recorded which). Receptors were obtained from a woman under 30 who had recovered from COVID-19.

The chain recombines TRBV27 with TRBJ1-2; D possibly corresponds to TRBD1 (6 bases). There are 11 residues in the CDR3. Germline assignment: CDR1 MNHEY and CDR2 SMNVEV (reference sequence). Trimming cost V 5 bases and J 6 bases, with 7 bases left between them. CDR3 loop: CASSQGNGYTF. CDR3 DNA: TGTGCCAGCAGTCAGGGGAATGGCTACACCTTC.

V gene TRBV28 combines with J gene TRBJ1-2; D unclear. The CDR3 extends over 14 amino acids. In germline, CDR1 is MDHEN, CDR2 SYDVKM. V was shortened by 5 bases and J by 8 bases, with 18 bases between the two germline ends. The CDR3 loop reads CASSLAEPVLGYTF. CDR3 DNA: TGTGCCAGCAGTCTAGCAGAACCGGTATTAGGCTACACCTTC.

The V call is TRBV5-1, the J call TRBJ1-1; 7 nucleotides line up with TRBD1. Germline CDR1 reads SGHRS; CDR2 reads YFSETQ. V shed 4 bases, J shed 4 bases, and the junction held 7 bases outside the gene matches. The CDR3 runs 14 residues. The CDR3 sequence is CASSPSGGSTEAFF. The CDR3 nucleotides are TGCGCCAGCAGCCCTTCAGGGGGAAGCACTGAAGCTTTCTTT.

The chain uses TRBV24-1 and TRBJ2-7; possible D gene TRBD1, 6 bases. There are 16 residues in the CDR3. Trimming took 8 bases from V and 3 from J, leaving 22 bases between them. Germline V gene lookup returns CDR1 KGHDR and CDR2 SFDVKD. The CDR3: CATKYPKYRDLYEQYF. The DNA of the CDR3 is TGTGCCACCAAGTACCCTAAATACAGGGATCTCTACGAGCAGTACTTC.

In this sample, this clone turned up once. The rearrangement uses TRBV6-8 and TRBJ2-2; D is ambiguous. The CDR3 runs 12 residues. Germline lookup yields CDR1 MNHGY and CDR2 SAAAGT. V lost 5 bases, J lost 3 bases, and 4 bases lay in between. The CDR3 sequence is CASSLYTGELFF. The DNA for the CDR3 is TGTGCCAGCAGTCTCTACACCGGGGAGCTGTTTTTT.

The V gene is TRBV7-9, the J gene TRBJ1-1, with a possible D match to TRBD1 (5 bases). Trimming shortened V by 5 bases and J by 3 bases, and 16 bases separated the two germline ends. Germline lookup yields CDR1 SEHNR and CDR2 FQNEAQ (reference sequence). The CDR3 length is 15 residues. CDR3 sequence: CASSHTGGRDTEAFF. CDR3 coding DNA: TGTGCCAGCAGCCATACTGGGGGGAGGGACACTGAAGCTTTCTTT. The whole variable domain, remainder taken from reference TRBV7-9 and TRBJ1-1, is DTGVSQNPRHKITKRGQNVTFRCDPISEHNRLYWYRQTLGQGPEFLTYFQNEAQLEKSRLLSDRFSAERPKGSFSTLEIQRTEQGDSAMYLCASSHTGGRDTEAFFGQGTRLTVV.

The J gene is TRBJ1-1, the V gene TRBV27; D is possibly TRBD1 (5 bases). Germline V gene lookup returns CDR1 MNHEY and CDR2 SMNVEV (reference sequence). The CDR3 totals 15 residues. V was pared by 5 bases and J by 3 bases, with 16 bases between. CDR3 coding DNA: TGTGCCAGCAGTAGGGGTGGGCCGGTGTACACTGAAGCTTTCTTT. Protein: CASSRGGPVYTEAFF.

The V call is TRBV9, the J call TRBJ2-2; a possible D gene is TRBD1 (6 bases). V lost 4 bases to trimming and J lost 9 bases, with 22 bases between them. This CDR3 contains 16 residues. Germline values: CDR1 SGDLS, CDR2 YYNGEE. The CDR3 DNA sequence: TGTGCCAGCAGCTCGGGCTGGGGACACCGGATAAGGGAGCTGTTTTTT. Protein sequence: CASSSGWGHRIRELFF. Together with reference TRBV9 and TRBJ2-2, the CDR3 gives the full variable domain: DSGVTQTPKHLITATGQRVTLRCSPRSGDLSVYWYQQSLDQGLQFLIQYYNGEERAKGNILERFSAQQFPDLHSELNLSSLELGDSALYFCASSSGWGHRIRELFFGEGSRLTVL.

This clone was detected only once. The rearrangement joins TRBV7-2 to TRBJ2-7; D may be TRBD2 (5 bases). The CDR3 is 15 amino acids. The germline V gene has CDR1 SGHTA and CDR2 FQGNSA. V was cut by 2 bases and J by 2 bases, with 13 bases left in between. CDR3 coding DNA: TGTGCCAGCAGCTTACGTATCAGCGGCACCTACGAGCAGTACTTC. Its protein is CASSLRISGTYEQYF. The full variable domain, its missing parts supplied by reference TRBV7-2 and TRBJ2-7, is GAGVSQSPSNKVTEKGKDVELRCDPISGHTALYWYRQSLGQGLEFLIYFQGNSAPDKSGLPSDRFSAERTGGSVSTLTIQRTQQEDSAVYLCASSLRISGTYEQYFGPGTRLTVT.

The V call is TRBV7-2, the J call TRBJ1-5, with D perhaps matching TRBD1 (6 bases). V was shortened by 1 base and J by 0 bases, with 7 bases between the two germline ends. Germline V gene sequence: CDR1 SGHTA, CDR2 FQGNSA. This CDR3 comprises 15 residues. The DNA of the CDR3 is TGTGCCAGCAGCTTAGGGACAGATAGCAATCAGCCCCAGCATTTT. It codes for CASSLGTDSNQPQHF.

The chain joins TRBV7-3 to TRBJ2-3; TRBD2 matches at 7 bases. The CDR3 runs 15 residues. V shed 6 bases and J 0 bases; nucleotides not matched to a gene: 6. Germline assignment: CDR1 SGHTA and CDR2 FQGTGA. The CDR3 spells CASRASGTSTDTQYF. CDR3 bases: TGTGCCAGCAGGGCTAGCGGTACTAGCACAGATACGCAGTATTTT.

This clone was observed once. This chain joins TRBV2 and TRBJ2-5; D gene uncertain. The CDR3 has 13 residues. Trimming removed 7 bases at V and 3 bases at J, with 12 bases between. Looked up from germline, CDR1 is SNHLY and CDR2 is FYNNEI. The CDR3: CASTVETKETQYF. As DNA, the CDR3 is TGTGCCAGCACCGTGGAGACCAAAGAGACCCAGTACTTC.

Concerning this clone: Mismatch with germline at one junction end may stem from a read error. The chain employs TRBV7-7 and TRBJ2-2; D is perhaps TRBD1 (6 bases). Germline CDR1 and CDR2: SSHAT and FNYEAQ (reference sequence). The CDR3 runs 15 residues. CDR3 sequence (DNA): TGTGCTAGCAGCTTAGATGGGGGCGCAGGCGGGGAGCTGTTTTTT. Translation gives CASSLDGGAGGELFF.

This clone was seen only once. The chain recombines TRBV7-9 with TRBJ1-2, with D unclear. The CDR3 has 14 residues. The germline gives CDR1 SEHNR, CDR2 FQNEAQ (reference sequence). The ends were cut back, 1 base at V and 4 bases at J, with 10 bases in the middle. The CDR3 DNA is TGTGCCAGCAGCTTAGAGGCGGGGTCCTATGGCTACACCTTC. Its translation: CASSLEAGSYGYTF.

The rearrangement joins TRBV6-1 to TRBJ2-3, with TRBD2 matching 8 bases. CDR1 is MNHNS, CDR2 SASEGT, per germline. After removal of 2 bases from V and 2 bases from J, the junction contained 6 bases not matched to a gene. The CDR3 totals 16 residues. In nucleotides, the CDR3 is TGTGCCAGCAGTGAAATCAGCGGGGGAATCACAGATACGCAGTATTTT. Protein product: CASSEISGGITDTQYF.

This chain uses TRBV28 with TRBJ1-1; possible D gene TRBD1, 5 bases. With 2 bases removed from V and 8 bases from J, the gap between germline ends came to 18 bases. Germline V gene sequence: CDR1 MDHEN, CDR2 SYDVKM. The CDR3 contains 15 residues. The CDR3 DNA sequence: TGTGCCAGCAGTTTAGACCGACCAGGGTTGGGCGAAGCTTTCTTT. It translates to CASSLDRPGLGEAFF.

J is TRBJ2-7 and V is TRBV5-1, with 9 bases fitting TRBD1. Trimming took 7 bases from V and 4 from J; bases not matched to a gene: 9. CDR1 and CDR2 (germline): SGHRS, YFSETQ. This CDR3 contains 14 residues. The CDR3 reads CASHTGQGRYEQYF. DNA of the CDR3: TGCGCCAGCCATACGGGACAGGGACGGTACGAGCAGTACTTC.

The V call is TRBV4-2, the J call TRBJ1-5, with unresolved D. The germline V gene encodes CDR1 LGHNA and CDR2 YNFKEQ. The CDR3 has 13 amino acids. V was clipped by 4 bases and J by 5 bases, with 9 bases between them. The CDR3 spells CASSPGDHQPQHF. The CDR3 bases are TGTGCCAGCAGCCCCGGGGATCATCAGCCCCAGCATTTT.

The chain has TRBV6-6 and TRBJ2-1, with 8 bases fitting TRBD1. V shed 6 bases and J 4 bases; nucleotides not matched to a gene: 5. Germline V gives CDR1 MNHNY, CDR2 SVGAGI (reference sequence). This CDR3 contains 14 residues. The CDR3: CASSHGDRYNEQFF. CDR3 bases: TGTGCCAGCAGCCACGGGGACAGGTACAATGAGCAGTTCTTC.

The DNA of the CDR3 is TGTGCCAGCAGTCAACAGGGGGATAGGGCCGGGGAGCTGTTTTTT. Translated: CASSQQGDRAGELFF. This sequence joins TRBV11-2 and TRBJ2-2; TRBD1 aligns across 8 bases. V was clipped by 6 bases and J by 6 bases; unmatched bases: 9. This CDR3 has 15 amino acids. Germline CDR1 and CDR2: SGHAT and FQNNGV.

V is TRBV11-2 and J is TRBJ2-1, with D unresolved. The ends were cut back, 2 bases at V and 8 bases at J, with 13 bases in the middle. The V gene's germline CDR1 is SGHAT and CDR2 FQNNGV. This CDR3 is built from 14 residues. The CDR3, as DNA: TGTGCCAGCAGCTTATCAACCGGGTGGGATGAGCAGTTCTTC. Translation: CASSLSTGWDEQFF.